This TCR beta chain was identified during a study of technical replicates of blood from a handful of donors. Sequencing used immunoSEQ multiplex PCR; TCRdb keeps in-frame clones, though not all of them. The sample lists about 82,000 clones, approximately 96% occurring once. V lost 2 bases to trimming and J lost 4 bases; unmatched junction nucleotides: 4. CDR1 WNHNN and CDR2 SYGVQD come from the germline V gene (reference sequence). The CDR3 spans 15 residues. The sequence came from a human donor in good health. This chain links TRBV10-1 with TRBJ2-1; 8 positions agree with TRBD2. The sample was T cells isolated from PBMCs. DNA for the CDR3: TGCGCCAGCAGTGAGGGTGCGGGAGGTTACAATGAGCAGTTCTTC. Amino acids: CASSEGAGGYNEQFF.